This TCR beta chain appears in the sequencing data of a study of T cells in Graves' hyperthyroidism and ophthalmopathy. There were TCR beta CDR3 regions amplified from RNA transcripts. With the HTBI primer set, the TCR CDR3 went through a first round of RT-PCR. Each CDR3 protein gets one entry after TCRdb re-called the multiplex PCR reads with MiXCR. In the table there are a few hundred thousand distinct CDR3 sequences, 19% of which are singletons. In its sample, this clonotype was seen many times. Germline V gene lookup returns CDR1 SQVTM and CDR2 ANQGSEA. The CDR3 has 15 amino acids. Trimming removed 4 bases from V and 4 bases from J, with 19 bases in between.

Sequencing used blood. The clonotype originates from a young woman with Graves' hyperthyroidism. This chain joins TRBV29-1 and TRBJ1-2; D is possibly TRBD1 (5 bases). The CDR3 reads CSVVLLGGYGYGYTF. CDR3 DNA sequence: TGCAGCGTTGTTCTCTTGGGGGGGTACGGCTATGGCTACACCTTC.